One and the same sample provided the 31 T cell receptor beta chains below, sequenced in a study of CD8+CD57+ T cells in acquired aplastic anemia. Genomic DNA constituted the template upon which TCR beta VDJ and CDR3 profiling was performed. MiXCR was run by TCRdb on the reads, yielding one entry per CDR3 protein. This table has 200,000 or so distinct CDR3 sequences, less than 65% appearing once. Sequencing input: sorted CD4+, CD8+, or CD8+CD57+ T cells (not recorded which) from PBMCs. Source of these receptors: a human donor with severe aplastic anemia or a healthy control (not recorded which).

The rearrangement joins TRBV7-8 to TRBJ2-1; D gene ambiguous. This CDR3 comprises 11 residues. CDR1 and CDR2 (germline): SGHVS, FQNEAQ. Trimming pared 2 bases from V and 10 bases from J, leaving 6 bases between. CDR3 coding DNA: TGTGCCAGCAGCTTACTAGTAGAGCAGTTCTTC. Translating gives CASSLLVEQFF.

The chain is built from TRBV5-4 and TRBJ2-5; D might be TRBD1 (6 bases). The CDR3 consists of 16 residues. V lost 1 base, J lost 11 bases, and 24 bases lay in between. The germline V gene has CDR1 SGHNT and CDR2 YYREEE (reference sequence). The CDR3 DNA is TGTGCCAGCAGCTTGCAGGCGCAGGGGCGAGGGGTAGAGCAGTACTTC. It yields the protein CASSLQAQGRGVEQYF.

The chain links TRBV2 to TRBJ2-7; D remains ambiguous. Germline V gene sequence: CDR1 SNHLY, CDR2 FYNNEI. Deletions cut 7 bases from V and 0 bases from J, with 10 bases between. This CDR3 contains 13 residues. The CDR3: CASTIPDSYEQYF. In DNA, the CDR3 is TGTGCCAGCACGATCCCAGACTCCTACGAGCAGTACTTC.

The rearrangement uses TRBV6-5 and TRBJ1-1, with D maybe TRBD1 (5 bases). Trimming left V 2 bases short and J 1 base short, with 11 bases between. Germline CDR1 reads MNHEY; CDR2 reads SVGAGI. The CDR3 runs 15 residues. CDR3 loop: CASSYVWGRNTEAFF. In DNA, the CDR3 is TGTGCCAGCAGTTACGTTTGGGGGAGGAACACTGAAGCTTTCTTT.

This rearrangement joins TRBV20-1 to TRBJ2-3; a possible D gene is TRBD1 (5 bases). CDR3 length: 14 residues. The germline V and J ends were trimmed by 6 bases and 2 bases, with 15 bases remaining between them. Germline CDR1 DFQATT, CDR2 SNEGSKA (reference sequence). The CDR3 spells CSAQRGMITDTQYF. CDR3 nucleotide sequence: TGCAGTGCCCAAAGGGGCATGATCACAGATACGCAGTATTTT.

This clonotype was seen a few times. This chain connects TRBV7-8 to TRBJ2-6; D uncertain. Looked up from germline, CDR1 is SGHVS and CDR2 is FQNEAQ. The CDR3 extends over 13 amino acids. V was shortened by 8 bases and J by 4 bases, with 9 bases between the two germline ends. The CDR3 nucleotides read TGTGCCAGCTTTGGCTTGGGGGCCAACGTCCTGACTTTC. The encoded protein is CASFGLGANVLTF.

This clonotype was counted a few times. This rearrangement joins TRBV20-1 to TRBJ2-7; D gene uncertain. Germline CDR1 is DFQATT and CDR2 is SNEGSKA (reference sequence). The CDR3 contains 14 residues. Trimming cost V 6 bases and J 2 bases, with 17 bases left between them. CDR3 residues: CSASLGWVTYEQYF. The CDR3 nucleotides are TGCAGTGCCTCACTTGGCTGGGTAACCTACGAGCAGTACTTC.

The rearrangement uses TRBV7-6 and TRBJ2-2, with D uncertain. V was clipped by 4 bases and J by 3 bases, with 15 bases between them. The CDR3 totals 16 residues. Germline CDR1 and CDR2: SGHVS and FNYEAQ. In DNA, the CDR3 is TGTGCCAGCAGCTCCAGGACCCAGCCAGACACCGGGGAGCTGTTTTTT. Translated, it gives CASSSRTQPDTGELFF.

A remark on this clonotype: It is likely a read error, because the conserved phenylalanine at the end of the CDR3 is missing. The chain links TRBV15 to TRBJ2-7; D uncertain. The CDR3 spans 12 residues. V lost 0 bases and J 7 bases, leaving 7 bases between the germline ends. CDR1 LNHNV and CDR2 YYDKDF come from the germline V gene (reference sequence). This chain's CDR3 is CATSRDLYEQYL. As DNA, the CDR3 is TGTGCCACCAGCAGAGATCTTTATGAGCAGTACCTC.

This clonotype was detected only a few times. The rearrangement links TRBV20-1 to TRBJ1-5; D is perhaps TRBD1 (5 bases). CDR3 length: 15 amino acids. Germline-derived CDR1 and CDR2 are DFQATT and SNEGSKA (reference sequence). V was shortened by 3 bases and J by 3 bases, with 15 bases between the two germline ends. As DNA, the CDR3 is TGCAGTGCTAGTAGCTCTGGACACCACAATCAGCCCCAGCATTTT. It encodes CSASSSGHHNQPQHF.

The rearrangement joins TRBV24-1 to TRBJ1-3, with a weak D call TRBD1 (6 bases). This CDR3 comprises 15 residues. CDR1 and CDR2 (germline): KGHDR, SFDVKD. Trimming stripped 3 bases from V and 4 bases from J, with 12 bases between. The CDR3 DNA reads as TGTGCCACCAGTGATCCGAGGACAGCAGGAAACACCATATATTTT. Protein product: CATSDPRTAGNTIYF.

This clonotype was observed at least ten times. This chain links TRBV12-3 or TRBV12-4 with TRBJ1-5; D is unresolved. V dropped 2 bases and J dropped 4 bases, with 15 bases sitting between them. The CDR3 has 16 residues. The CDR3 coding sequence is TGTGCCAGCAGTTTAAGTTCGGAAAGCTATAATCAGCCCCAGCATTTT. As protein: CASSLSSESYNQPQHF.

V is TRBV25-1 and J is TRBJ1-2; no clear D. V shed 8 bases and J shed 0 bases, with 7 bases lying between them. Germline lookup yields CDR1 MGHDK and CDR2 SYGVNS. There are 12 residues in the CDR3. The CDR3 loop is CASREANYGYTF. The DNA of the CDR3 is TGTGCCAGCCGGGAGGCTAACTATGGCTACACCTTC.

The CDR3 DNA follows: TGTGCCAGCAGTCCGGGGCGCGGAGATACGCAGTATTTT. Translating gives CASSPGRGDTQYF. J is TRBJ2-3 and V is TRBV6-1; either TRBD1 or TRBD2 may fit D (5 bases each). The germline V and J ends were trimmed by 5 bases and 5 bases, with 11 bases remaining between them. The CDR3 covers 13 residues. Germline CDR1 MNHNS, CDR2 SASEGT.

The rearrangement links TRBV7-8 to TRBJ1-2; D possibly corresponds to TRBD1 (5 bases). From germline, CDR1 is SGHVS and CDR2 FQNEAQ. The CDR3 loop spans 17 amino acids. Trimming removed 10 bases at V and 6 bases at J, with 30 bases between. The CDR3, as DNA: TGTGCCATCACCCAGTGGGCAGGGAACGTTGGGGGGGATGGCTACACCTTC. It translates to CAITQWAGNVGGDGYTF.

The CDR3 loop reads CASSSRDLPSTDTQYF. CDR3 in DNA: TGTGCCAGCAGCTCGCGGGACTTGCCTAGCACAGATACGCAGTATTTT. This rearrangement joins TRBV7-9 to TRBJ2-3, with D perhaps matching TRBD2 (6 bases). V lost 4 bases, J lost 0 bases, and 14 bases lay in between. The CDR3 loop spans 16 amino acids. From germline, CDR1 is SEHNR and CDR2 FQNEAQ (reference sequence).

The chain joins TRBV15 to TRBJ1-5, with D hard to call. This CDR3 has 12 residues. CDR1 LNHNV and CDR2 YYDKDF come from the germline V gene (reference sequence). With 0 bases removed from V and 6 bases from J, the gap between germline ends came to 3 bases. CDR3 nucleotides: TGTGCCACCAGCAGAGACGGTCAGCCCCAGCATTTT. It translates to CATSRDGQPQHF.

The sample holds a few counts of this clonotype. One end of the junction is discordant with germline, which a read error may explain. The V call is TRBV7-9, the J call TRBJ2-1; TRBD1 matches at 12 bases. Germline CDR1 and CDR2: SEHNR and FQNEAQ (reference sequence). The CDR3 loop spans 17 amino acids. The CDR3 region has the DNA TGCGCCAGCAGCCAATCCGGGACAGGGGGCTCCTATAATGAGCAGTTCTTC. It translates to CASSQSGTGGSYNEQFF.

This clonotype was observed a single time. The chain joins TRBV5-1 to TRBJ1-4; TRBD1 might be the D (5 bases). This CDR3 is 14 amino acids long. Germline V gene sequence: CDR1 SGHRS, CDR2 YFSETQ. V shed 7 bases and J shed 8 bases, with 18 bases lying between them. This chain's CDR3 is CASREGREEEKLFF. Written as DNA, the CDR3 is TGCGCCAGCCGCGAGGGGAGGGAGGAAGAAAAACTGTTTTTT.

In its sample, this clonotype was seen a few times. The chain joins TRBV4-2 to TRBJ2-4, with D tentatively TRBD1 (6 bases). Per germline, CDR1 LGHNA and CDR2 YNFKEQ. The CDR3 runs to 16 residues. V shed 1 base and J shed 5 bases, with 15 bases lying between them. The CDR3 DNA is TGTGCCAGCAGCCAAGGAAAACAGGGTCCCGAAAACATTCAGTACTTC. Its translation is CASSQGKQGPENIQYF.

In this sample, this clonotype turned up many times. The chain employs TRBV7-9 and TRBJ2-2, with D perhaps TRBD2 (5 bases). This CDR3 has 13 residues. Germline loops: CDR1 SEHNR, CDR2 FQNEAQ (reference sequence). Trimming stripped 5 bases from V and 7 bases from J, with 11 bases between. This CDR3 is CASSLEGGGELFF. The CDR3 DNA reads TGTGCCAGCAGCCTCGAGGGCGGCGGGGAGCTGTTTTTT.

This clonotype was seen once. The chain couples TRBV7-9 to TRBJ1-1; no firm D call. V dropped 5 bases and J dropped 5 bases, with 12 bases sitting between them. CDR3 size: 13 residues. CDR1 is SEHNR, CDR2 FQNEAQ, per germline (reference sequence). In nucleotides, the CDR3 is TGTGCCAGCAGCCTGGTTTCGGGAACTGAAGCTTTCTTT. Its translation: CASSLVSGTEAFF.

V usage is TRBV14 and J usage is TRBJ2-1; 10 positions match TRBD1. The CDR3 covers 15 residues. Germline CDR1 reads SGHDN; CDR2 reads FVKESK. V gave up 1 base and J gave up 6 bases; unmatched junction bases: 3. The CDR3 DNA reads TGTGCCAGCAGCCAAGCACGGACAGGGGGCAATGAGCAGTTCTTC. Translation gives CASSQARTGGNEQFF.

This chain joins TRBV29-1 and TRBJ2-2, with 7 bases aligning to TRBD1. The V gene end was trimmed by 7 bases and the J gene end by 1 base; junction bases not matched to a gene: 6. This CDR3 is 14 amino acids long. The germline V gene encodes CDR1 SQVTM and CDR2 ANQGSEA. CDR3 region: CSAQGQKNTGELFF. The CDR3, as DNA: TGCAGCGCTCAGGGACAGAAGAACACCGGGGAGCTGTTTTTT.

In its sample, this clonotype was seen a few times. The chain employs TRBV19 and TRBJ1-5; 9 nucleotides match TRBD1. Germline V gene sequence: CDR1 LNHDA, CDR2 SQIVND (reference sequence). This CDR3 region has 14 residues. The V and J ends lost 7 bases and 4 bases, in that order; junction bases with no gene match: 5. The CDR3 loop is CASIPGQGNQPQHF. The CDR3 DNA sequence: TGTGCCAGTATTCCCGGACAGGGGAATCAGCCCCAGCATTTT.

This clonotype was counted once. CDR3 sequence: CASSLAGVPEAFF. As DNA, the CDR3 is TGTGCCAGCAGCTTAGCAGGGGTCCCTGAAGCTTTCTTT. The rearrangement uses TRBV7-9 and TRBJ1-1; TRBD1 might be the D (5 bases). Trimming shortened V by 0 bases and J by 6 bases, and 8 bases separated the two germline ends. The CDR3 extends over 13 amino acids. Germline CDR1 reads SEHNR; CDR2 reads FQNEAQ (reference sequence).

This clonotype was seen many times. J is TRBJ2-7 and V is TRBV25-1; D call uncertain. Germline V lookup: CDR1 MGHDK, CDR2 SYGVNS. Trimming shortened V by 1 base and J by 1 base, and 8 bases separated the two germline ends. The CDR3 loop spans 14 amino acids. This chain's CDR3 is CASSESLTSYEQYF. CDR3 nucleotides: TGTGCCAGCAGTGAATCGCTCACTTCCTACGAGCAGTACTTC.

V is TRBV7-8 and J is TRBJ1-2, with TRBD1 identical over 9 bases. J was trimmed by 6 bases and V by 3 bases; bases with no gene match: 8. The CDR3 has 15 amino acids. The germline V gene encodes CDR1 SGHVS and CDR2 FQNEAQ. DNA for the CDR3: TGTGCCAGCAGCTTGACTGGGACAGGGCAGCATGGCTACACCTTC. It encodes CASSLTGTGQHGYTF. Full variable domain (missing parts from reference TRBV7-8 and TRBJ1-2): GAGVSQSPRYKVAKRGQDVALRCDPISGHVSLFWYQQALGQGPEFLTYFQNEAQLDKSGLPSDRFFAERPEGSVSTLKIQRTQQEDSAVYLCASSLTGTGQHGYTFGSGTRLTVV.

This clonotype was found many times. The chain carries TRBV6-1 and TRBJ2-7, with 7 bases lining up with TRBD2. Trimming took 0 bases from V and 3 from J; bases not matched to a gene: 5. Per germline, CDR1 MNHNS and CDR2 SASEGT. CDR3 length equals 15 residues. CDR3 bases: TGTGCCAGCAGTGAAGCGTGGGGGGGAGTCTACGAGCAGTACTTC. Translation: CASSEAWGGVYEQYF.

The V call is TRBV5-6, the J call TRBJ2-7, with 12 bases aligning to TRBD2. Germline values: CDR1 SGHDT, CDR2 YYEEEE. With 4 bases clipped from V and 5 bases from J, the junction kept 16 bases outside the gene matches. The CDR3 totals 18 residues. CDR3 sequence reads: CASSLTSGSSVVLDEQYF. The CDR3 DNA sequence: TGTGCCAGCAGCCTGACTAGCGGGAGTTCGGTCGTACTAGACGAGCAGTACTTC.

The chain is built from TRBV12-3 or TRBV12-4 and TRBJ1-1; the D gene is possibly TRBD1 (5 bases). Trimming removed 1 base at V and 11 bases at J, with 11 bases between. The CDR3 is made up of 12 amino acids. CDR3: CASSLEWGRAFF. The CDR3 DNA follows: TGTGCCAGCAGTTTAGAGTGGGGGAGGGCTTTCTTT.